This T cell receptor beta chain was captured by sequencing in a study of T cell repertoires in cytomegalovirus infection. Study-wide background: CMV epitopes that were recently identified and HLA-C-restricted were used alongside well-studied HLA-B-restricted ones. Public TCR beta signatures marked donors with CMV infection and the matching HLA. Notes on the study in general: HLA-C-restricted TCR beta clonotypes specific for CMV led the ex vivo response.

Per the germline V gene, CDR1 is PRHDT and CDR2 is FYEKMQ (reference sequence). With 5 bases clipped from V and 0 bases from J, the junction kept 4 bases outside the gene matches. The CDR3 consists of 17 residues. Concerning this clonotype: Antigen: not known.

TCRdb called the reads again in MiXCR, with one record for every CDR3 protein. The sample holds approximately 990,000 distinct CDR3 sequences, around 31% seen once. Here the sequenced sample was cultured CD8+ T cells from PBMCs, taken from culture after CMV antigen stimulation. This chain connects TRBV13 to TRBJ2-5; TRBD2 aligns across 15 bases. The origin of this receptor is a human donor in good health (CMV status not recorded). Some clones in this sample may be carry-over from other donors' samples. In DNA form, the CDR3 reads TGTGCCAGCAGCGAGGGACTAGCGGGGGGAAACCAAGAGACCCAGTACTTC. This sequence encodes CASSEGLAGGNQETQYF.